The following is a T cell receptor (beta chain) sequence with its context. Its antigen is undetermined. Method: immunoSEQ multiplex PCR; TCRdb's copy keeps in-frame clones and lacks some. The sample lists approximately 100,000 clones; about 95% were seen once. These data originate in a study of siplizumab effects on memory and regulatory T cells. Study-wide findings and caveats: Tregs proliferating in siplizumab cultures lacked confirmation of their suppressive function. Naive T cells were seemingly more diverse than memory cells, and major contributions to the alloresponse seemed to be made by them.

The CDR3 is 14 residues long. Trimming took 5 bases from V and 10 from J, leaving 19 bases between them. The germline V gene encodes CDR1 SGHTA and CDR2 FQGTGA. The origin of this receptor is a human donor in good health. The sequenced material came from Tregs sorted from blood. The chain is built from TRBV7-3 and TRBJ2-3, with a tentative D call TRBD1 (5 bases). The CDR3 DNA is TGTGCCAGCAGCCTCCACTACCAGGGTGGAGCGCAGTATTTT. It encodes CASSLHYQGGAQYF.